A selection of T cell receptor beta chains follows, all from one sample in a study of cytomegalovirus exposure and HLA in healthy donors. Repertoires were generated with immunoSEQ multiplex PCR, while TCRdb's copy carries only in-frame clones and drops some. The data hold 150,000 to 200,000 clones, with about 84% observed a single time. The sequenced sample consisted of PBMCs. Every receptor here comes from a woman between 18 and 29 years old in good health and CMV-seronegative. CDR3s include the opening cysteine and the closing phenylalanine or tryptophan. A D gene is named only where the DNA matches it firmly. A clone size is listed for some rows: how often the clone was seen (once, few, many), or a class if it is expanded.

CDR3nt: TGTGCCAGCAGTGAAGAGACAGTACGCGAGCAGTACTTC
CDR3aa: CASSEETVREQYF
d_gene: -
v_gene: TRBV2
abundance: -
j_gene: TRBJ2-7

CDR3nt: TGTGCCAGCTCGTTTTCCTACGAGCAGTTCTTC
CDR3aa: CASSFSYEQFF
d_gene: -
v_gene: TRBV9
abundance: -
j_gene: TRBJ2-1

CDR3nt: TGTGCCAGCAGTTTATCGGGAACAGGGCTGAATAACTATGGCTACACCTTC
CDR3aa: CASSLSGTGLNNYGYTF
d_gene: -
v_gene: TRBV27
abundance: -
j_gene: TRBJ1-2

CDR3nt: TGTGCCAGCAGCTTAGACCGTCTGCTCTCCCGGGATGGAAACACCATATATTTT
CDR3aa: CASSLDRLLSRDGNTIYF
d_gene: -
v_gene: TRBV11-2
abundance: once
j_gene: TRBJ1-3

CDR3nt: TGCGCCAGCAGCTTAGCGGGAAGCAACAATGAGCAGTTCTTC
CDR3aa: CASSLAGSNNEQFF
d_gene: TRBD2
v_gene: TRBV5-1
abundance: -
j_gene: TRBJ2-1

CDR3nt: TGTGCCAGCTCCGGGAGGACGGGTACAGATACGCAGTATTTT
CDR3aa: CASSGRTGTDTQYF
d_gene: TRBD2
v_gene: TRBV25-1
abundance: -
j_gene: TRBJ2-3

CDR3nt: TGTGCCAGCAGTTTCCAGGGGGCGAACTACGAGCAGTACTTC
CDR3aa: CASSFQGANYEQYF
d_gene: TRBD1
v_gene: TRBV7-2
abundance: -
j_gene: TRBJ2-7

CDR3nt: TGTGCCAGCAGCTTTCATAGGGGAAGGGCCTGGCATTTT
CDR3aa: CASSFHRGRAWHF
d_gene: -
v_gene: TRBV5-6
abundance: few
j_gene: TRBJ1-5

CDR3nt: TGTGCCATCAGTGAGGGCCAGGGGGCGCACGAGCAGTACTTC
CDR3aa: CAISEGQGAHEQYF
d_gene: TRBD1
v_gene: TRBV10-3
abundance: -
j_gene: TRBJ2-7

CDR3nt: TGTGCCAGCAGCTTGAGGAGCTTAGGAGAAACCCAGTACTTC
CDR3aa: CASSLRSLGETQYF
d_gene: -
v_gene: TRBV5-4
abundance: -
j_gene: TRBJ2-5

CDR3nt: TGTGCCACCCACCCAGGCGCTTATAGCAATCAGCCCCAGCATTTT
CDR3aa: CATHPGAYSNQPQHF
d_gene: -
v_gene: TRBV27
abundance: -
j_gene: TRBJ1-5

CDR3nt: TGCGCCAGCAGGGCCCGGGAGGGGGCTAAGGCAGATACGCAGTATTTT
CDR3aa: CASRAREGAKADTQYF
d_gene: -
v_gene: TRBV10-2
abundance: -
j_gene: TRBJ2-3

CDR3nt: TGTGCCAGCAGTGTCCGCCGACAGGGGGGGGAGCAGTACTTC
CDR3aa: CASSVRRQGGEQYF
d_gene: TRBD1
v_gene: TRBV6-5
abundance: -
j_gene: TRBJ2-7

CDR3nt: TGCGCCAGCAGCTTGGTGGGGACAGGAGCGCCTAATGAAAAACTGTTTTTT
CDR3aa: CASSLVGTGAPNEKLFF
d_gene: TRBD1
v_gene: TRBV5-1
abundance: -
j_gene: TRBJ1-4

CDR3nt: TGTGCCAGCAGCTCGGGACAGGGAAACTATGGCTACACCTTC
CDR3aa: CASSSGQGNYGYTF
d_gene: TRBD1
v_gene: TRBV7-9
abundance: -
j_gene: TRBJ1-2

CDR3nt: TGCGCCAGCAGCTTGAACCGAGGAGTGGAGACCCAGTACTTC
CDR3aa: CASSLNRGVETQYF
d_gene: -
v_gene: TRBV5-1
abundance: -
j_gene: TRBJ2-5

CDR3nt: TGTGCCAGCCAAGAGATTATCAACAGGGGGGAAGGGTACTTC
CDR3aa: CASQEIINRGEGYF
d_gene: TRBD1
v_gene: TRBV6-5
abundance: -
j_gene: TRBJ2-5

CDR3nt: TGCGCCAGCAGCCTCGGGACTAGCGGGAGCACAGATACGCAGTATTTT
CDR3aa: CASSLGTSGSTDTQYF
d_gene: TRBD2
v_gene: TRBV5-1
abundance: -
j_gene: TRBJ2-3

CDR3nt: TGCGCCAGCAGCAACTTTGGGGCCCCCACAGATACGCAGTATTTT
CDR3aa: CASSNFGAPTDTQYF
d_gene: -
v_gene: TRBV5-1
abundance: -
j_gene: TRBJ2-3

CDR3nt: TGCGCCAGCAGCCAAGATGCGGAAGCTTTCTTT
CDR3aa: CASSQDAEAFF
d_gene: -
v_gene: TRBV4-1
abundance: -
j_gene: TRBJ1-1

CDR3nt: TGCGCCAGCAGTGAGTCGATAGGGGCGTCCGGGGAGCTGTTTTTT
CDR3aa: CASSESIGASGELFF
d_gene: -
v_gene: TRBV10-2
abundance: -
j_gene: TRBJ2-2

CDR3nt: TGTGCCTGGAGTGCCGACAGGGACACTGAAGCTTTCTTT
CDR3aa: CAWSADRDTEAFF
d_gene: TRBD1
v_gene: TRBV30
abundance: -
j_gene: TRBJ1-1

CDR3nt: TGTGCCAGCAGCTGGGGGAGCGGGGGGACCTACGAGCAGTACTTC
CDR3aa: CASSWGSGGTYEQYF
d_gene: TRBD2
v_gene: TRBV11-3
abundance: -
j_gene: TRBJ2-7

CDR3nt: TGTGCCAGCAGCCGGTACGGGACAGACAATTCACCCCTCCACTTT
CDR3aa: CASSRYGTDNSPLHF
d_gene: TRBD1
v_gene: TRBV5-4
abundance: -
j_gene: TRBJ1-6

CDR3nt: TGTGCCAGCAGCCGAAGCGGGTACTCCTACAATGAGCAGTTCTTC
CDR3aa: CASSRSGYSYNEQFF
d_gene: -
v_gene: TRBV6-1
abundance: -
j_gene: TRBJ2-1

CDR3nt: TGTGCCAGCAGGGCCCCAAGCACAGATACGCAGTATTTT
CDR3aa: CASRAPSTDTQYF
d_gene: -
v_gene: TRBV6-4
abundance: -
j_gene: TRBJ2-3

CDR3nt: TGCGCCAGCAGCCAAGGGGCCCACAGGGGCGATCAGCCCCAGCATTTT
CDR3aa: CASSQGAHRGDQPQHF
d_gene: TRBD1
v_gene: TRBV4-1
abundance: -
j_gene: TRBJ1-5

CDR3nt: TGTGCCATCAGTGAGTCGAGTGACAGAACGAGTGGCTACACCTTC
CDR3aa: CAISESSDRTSGYTF
d_gene: -
v_gene: TRBV10-3
abundance: few
j_gene: TRBJ1-2

CDR3nt: TGTGCCAGCAGCCCTAGTACGCCCTACGAGCAGTACTTC
CDR3aa: CASSPSTPYEQYF
d_gene: -
v_gene: TRBV5-6
abundance: -
j_gene: TRBJ2-7

CDR3nt: TGTGCCAGCAGCCACGGACAGGTGAACACTGAAGCTTTCTTT
CDR3aa: CASSHGQVNTEAFF
d_gene: TRBD1
v_gene: TRBV7-6
abundance: -
j_gene: TRBJ1-1

CDR3nt: TGTGCCAGCAGCTTGGAGCTTTGGGGACAGGGCTCCCACGAGCAGTACTTC
CDR3aa: CASSLELWGQGSHEQYF
d_gene: TRBD1
v_gene: TRBV5-4
abundance: -
j_gene: TRBJ2-7

CDR3nt: TGTGCCAGCAGCTACCACTTAGGACTAGCGGGATTTACAAACTACGAGCAGTACTTC
CDR3aa: CASSYHLGLAGFTNYEQYF
d_gene: TRBD2
v_gene: TRBV7-9
abundance: -
j_gene: TRBJ2-7

CDR3nt: TGTGCCAGCAGCCCTGAGACAGGGATAAATGGCTACACCTTC
CDR3aa: CASSPETGINGYTF
d_gene: TRBD1
v_gene: TRBV5-4
abundance: -
j_gene: TRBJ1-2

CDR3nt: TGTGCCAGCAGCATGAGGACTAGCGGGAGTAAGAATGAGCAGTTCTTC
CDR3aa: CASSMRTSGSKNEQFF
d_gene: TRBD2
v_gene: TRBV7-9
abundance: -
j_gene: TRBJ2-1

CDR3nt: TGCGCCAGCAGCTTGGATAGCGGGCGAACCTACGAGCAGTACTTC
CDR3aa: CASSLDSGRTYEQYF
d_gene: TRBD2
v_gene: TRBV5-1
abundance: -
j_gene: TRBJ2-7

CDR3nt: TGTGCCAGCACATTGGACAGGGGCTATGGCTACACCTTC
CDR3aa: CASTLDRGYGYTF
d_gene: TRBD1
v_gene: TRBV6-1
abundance: -
j_gene: TRBJ1-2

CDR3nt: TGCGCCAGCAGTCAGATACCGGGACAGGAAAGCTCCTACAATGAGCAGTTCTTC
CDR3aa: CASSQIPGQESSYNEQFF
d_gene: TRBD1
v_gene: TRBV23-1
abundance: -
j_gene: TRBJ2-1

CDR3nt: TGTGCCAGCAGACCCGGGACTTACCATCACGAGCAGTACTTC
CDR3aa: CASRPGTYHHEQYF
d_gene: -
v_gene: TRBV6-5
abundance: -
j_gene: TRBJ2-7

CDR3nt: TGTGCCTGGAGTGTACCCAGCGTACCTGCCAATGAGCAGTTCTTC
CDR3aa: CAWSVPSVPANEQFF
d_gene: -
v_gene: TRBV30
abundance: -
j_gene: TRBJ2-1

CDR3nt: TGTGCCAGCAGTGACTCGATGAGGGGCACAGATACGCAGTATTTT
CDR3aa: CASSDSMRGTDTQYF
d_gene: -
v_gene: TRBV6-4
abundance: -
j_gene: TRBJ2-3

CDR3nt: TGTGCCAGTAGTATAGGAGCAGGTACTAATCAGCCCCAGCATTTT
CDR3aa: CASSIGAGTNQPQHF
d_gene: -
v_gene: TRBV19
abundance: -
j_gene: TRBJ1-5

CDR3nt: TGTGCCACCAGCAGAATGGACAGCCTCAAGGCTTTCTTT
CDR3aa: CATSRMDSLKAFF
d_gene: -
v_gene: TRBV15
abundance: once
j_gene: TRBJ1-1

CDR3nt: TGTGCCAGCAGTTACCGGGAGGACTTCTACGAGCAGTACTTC
CDR3aa: CASSYREDFYEQYF
d_gene: TRBD2
v_gene: TRBV6-5
abundance: -
j_gene: TRBJ2-7

CDR3nt: TGTGCCAGCAGAAGAGACTGGCTGAACACTGAAGCTTTCTTT
CDR3aa: CASRRDWLNTEAFF
d_gene: -
v_gene: TRBV6-1
abundance: -
j_gene: TRBJ1-1

CDR3nt: TGCGCCAGCGGCGAGACAGGGAACTATGGCTACACCTTC
CDR3aa: CASGETGNYGYTF
d_gene: TRBD1
v_gene: TRBV5-1
abundance: once
j_gene: TRBJ1-2

CDR3nt: TGTGCCAGCAGTCCTGCCCTCGGGAAGAACACTGAAGCTTTCTTT
CDR3aa: CASSPALGKNTEAFF
d_gene: -
v_gene: TRBV27
abundance: -
j_gene: TRBJ1-1

CDR3nt: TGTGCCAGCAGCTTAAAGGACACCTACGAGCAGTACTTC
CDR3aa: CASSLKDTYEQYF
d_gene: -
v_gene: TRBV7-3
abundance: -
j_gene: TRBJ2-7

CDR3nt: TGTGCCAGCAGCCATACTAGCGGGGGTCCAGGGTCGCAGTATTTT
CDR3aa: CASSHTSGGPGSQYF
d_gene: TRBD2
v_gene: TRBV5-4
abundance: -
j_gene: TRBJ2-3

CDR3nt: TGCAGCGTTGACGGACTAGTCGGCGAGCAGTACTTC
CDR3aa: CSVDGLVGEQYF
d_gene: TRBD2
v_gene: TRBV29-1
abundance: -
j_gene: TRBJ2-7

CDR3nt: TGCAGCGCCGGGACAGGGGGGTTCGAGCAGTACTTC
CDR3aa: CSAGTGGFEQYF
d_gene: TRBD1
v_gene: TRBV29-1
abundance: few
j_gene: TRBJ2-7

CDR3nt: TGTGCCAGCTCACCTCTAGCGGGAGGGCCGGAGACCCAGTACTTC
CDR3aa: CASSPLAGGPETQYF
d_gene: TRBD2
v_gene: TRBV18
abundance: -
j_gene: TRBJ2-5